A single sample gave rise to the 9 T cell receptor beta chains below, sequenced in a study of vaccination effects on CD4 cells after COVID-19. With 10 days of culture completed, CD4+ T cells were isolated. The person had a PCR-confirmed SARS-CoV-2 infection during March to December 2020. Each participant was given two doses of one vaccine (BNT162b2 or mRNA-1273). TCRdb's table, derived via immunoSEQ multiplex PCR, lists solely in-frame clones and lacks some. The repertoire includes roughly 33,000 clones, around 75% of them detected once, and about 6.1% sits in the top ten. Their antigens are not known. The material sequenced was CD4+ T cells from PBMCs cultured without peptide, taken after COVID-19 vaccination. These receptor sequences come from a human donor who had a prior SARS-CoV-2 infection.

V and J are TRBV5-6 and TRBJ1-6; D unresolved. Trimming cost V 1 base and J 10 bases, with 9 bases left between them. CDR1 and CDR2 from the germline V gene are SGHDT and YYEEEE. CDR3 length: 13 residues. This chain's CDR3 is CASSLQSISPLHF. The CDR3 DNA reads as TGTGCCAGCAGCTTGCAGTCAATATCACCCCTCCACTTT.

The gene calls are TRBV20-1 and TRBJ2-7; TRBD1 aligns across 11 bases. Trimming cost V 5 bases and J 11 bases; bases outside gene matches: 5. CDR1 and CDR2 from the germline V gene are DFQATT and SNEGSKA (reference sequence). This CDR3 has 11 residues. The chain's CDR3 is CSAWTGGDKYF. The CDR3 nucleotides read TGCAGTGCTTGGACAGGGGGCGATAAGTACTTC.

The chain has TRBV6-5 and TRBJ2-7; the D call may be TRBD1 or TRBD2 (7 bases each). The germline V gene has CDR1 MNHEY and CDR2 SVGAGI. V lost 5 bases to trimming and J lost 10 bases, with 21 bases between them. The CDR3 totals 14 residues. The CDR3 region is CASSQAAGGGRQYF. Here the CDR3 DNA reads TGTGCCAGCAGTCAGGCCGCAGGGGGGGGGCGCCAGTACTTC.

The V and J genes are TRBV5-4 and TRBJ2-3, with no clear D. CDR1 SGHNT and CDR2 YYREEE come from the germline V gene (reference sequence). V lost 4 bases and J 3 bases, leaving 18 bases between the germline ends. CDR3 length: 16 amino acids. The CDR3 coding sequence is TGTGCCAGCAGCGACGGCTCCCGCTTACGAACAGATACGCAGTATTTT. Amino acids: CASSDGSRLRTDTQYF.

The V and J genes are TRBV15 and TRBJ2-1, with 10 bases lining up with TRBD2. CDR1 is LNHNV, CDR2 YYDKDF, per germline (reference sequence). The V segment lost 1 base and the J segment 0 bases; nucleotides outside the gene matches: 6. The CDR3 runs 18 residues. CDR3 protein: CATSRGLGLAASYNEQFF. Written as DNA, the CDR3 is TGTGCCACCAGCAGAGGACTCGGACTAGCGGCCTCCTACAATGAGCAGTTCTTC.

The chain recombines TRBV7-2 with TRBJ2-7, with TRBD1 matching over 10 bases. Trimming removed 8 bases from V and 4 bases from J; junction bases left unmatched: 5. The germline gives CDR1 SGHTA, CDR2 FQGNSA. The CDR3 has 13 residues. The CDR3 is CASGTGVRYEQYF. The CDR3 DNA is TGTGCCAGCGGGACAGGGGTCAGGTACGAGCAGTACTTC.

CDR3 amino acids: CASSIGAGGYYGYTF. The CDR3 DNA reads as TGTGCCAGTAGTATAGGGGCAGGGGGCTACTATGGCTACACCTTC. V is TRBV19 and J is TRBJ1-2, with 8 bases matching TRBD1. The J segment lost 3 bases and the V segment lost 1 base, leaving 4 bases of the junction unmatched. CDR1 is LNHDA and CDR2 is SQIVND in the germline V gene (reference sequence). This CDR3 is built from 15 residues.

This clone turned up a few times. The V and J genes are TRBV4-1 and TRBJ2-7; 11 bases agree with TRBD2. The germline CDR1 and CDR2 sequences are MGHRA and YSYEKL. The CDR3 covers 16 residues. J lost 3 bases, V lost 2 bases, and 6 bases had no gene match. CDR3 bases: TGCGCCAGCAGCCAACAACTAGCGGGAGCGATCTACGAGCAGTACTTC. It yields the protein CASSQQLAGAIYEQYF.

The DNA of the CDR3 is TGTGCCAGCAAGTCCATGACGGGATCATCCTACGAGCAGTACTTC. Translated: CASKSMTGSSYEQYF. The chain is built from TRBV6-5 and TRBJ2-7; maybe TRBD2 (5 bases). Germline values: CDR1 MNHEY, CDR2 SVGAGI. The CDR3 contains 15 residues. V was cut by 7 bases and J by 1 base, with 17 bases left in between.